The entry below gives a single T cell receptor (beta chain) sequence along with its context. The sample is drawn from a study of blood T cell repertoires in COVID-19. Study-level background: From T cells, B-cell-depleted T cells, or PBMCs came the material, which was cDNA or gDNA.

As handled by the study authors: Amplified reference gene primers provided the basis for estimating nucleated cell counts. Measured with immunoSEQ multiplex PCR; TCRdb has only the in-frame clones, and not every one. V and J calls plus clone size are reproduced from that table; the DNA served to infer D and trimming. There are 200,000 to 250,000 clones in the sample; roughly 85% occur only once, and over 2.5% lies in the top ten. The receptor was derived from a man aged 50 to 59 who had recovered from COVID-19. Input material: peripheral blood.

This chain's CDR3 is CASSLGSQGANSPLHF. The DNA of the CDR3 is TGTGCCAGCAGCTTAGGCTCCCAGGGGGCCAATTCACCCCTCCACTTT. The V gene is TRBV7-8, the J gene TRBJ1-6; 8 nucleotides match TRBD1. This CDR3 is 16 amino acids long. Germline CDR1 reads SGHVS; CDR2 reads FQNEAQ. Trimming cost V 1 base and J 7 bases; bases outside gene matches: 6.